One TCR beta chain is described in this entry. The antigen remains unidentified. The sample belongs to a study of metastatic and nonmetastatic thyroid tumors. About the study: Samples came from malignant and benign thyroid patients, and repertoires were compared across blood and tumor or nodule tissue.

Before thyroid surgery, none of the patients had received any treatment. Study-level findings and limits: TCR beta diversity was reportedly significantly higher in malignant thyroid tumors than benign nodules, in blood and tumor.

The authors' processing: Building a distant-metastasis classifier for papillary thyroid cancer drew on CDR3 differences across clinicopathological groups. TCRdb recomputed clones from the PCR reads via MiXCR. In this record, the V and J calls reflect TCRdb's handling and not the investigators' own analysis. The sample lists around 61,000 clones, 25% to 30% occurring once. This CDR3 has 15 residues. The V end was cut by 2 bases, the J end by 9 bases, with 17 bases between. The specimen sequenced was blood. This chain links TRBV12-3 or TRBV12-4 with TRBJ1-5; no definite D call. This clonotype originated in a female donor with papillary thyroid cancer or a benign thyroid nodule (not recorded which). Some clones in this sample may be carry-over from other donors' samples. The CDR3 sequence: CASSLSSSGVGPQHF. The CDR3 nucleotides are TGTGCCAGCAGTTTAAGCAGCTCTGGGGTTGGGCCCCAGCATTTT.